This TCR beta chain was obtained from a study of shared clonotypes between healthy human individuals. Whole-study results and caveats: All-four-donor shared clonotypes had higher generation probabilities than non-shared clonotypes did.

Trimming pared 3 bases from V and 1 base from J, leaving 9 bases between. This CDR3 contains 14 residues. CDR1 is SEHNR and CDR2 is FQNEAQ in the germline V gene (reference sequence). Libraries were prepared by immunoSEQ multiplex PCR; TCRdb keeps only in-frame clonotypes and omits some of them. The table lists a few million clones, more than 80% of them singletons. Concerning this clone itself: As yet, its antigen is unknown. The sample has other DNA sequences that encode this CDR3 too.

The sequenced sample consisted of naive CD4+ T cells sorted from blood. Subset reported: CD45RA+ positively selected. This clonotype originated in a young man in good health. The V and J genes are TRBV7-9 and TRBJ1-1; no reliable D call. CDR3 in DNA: TGTGCCAGCAGCTTTGGCCAGAAGAACACTGAAGCTTTCTTT. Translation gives CASSFGQKNTEAFF.